The sequence of this T cell receptor (beta chain) was determined in a study of cytomegalovirus exposure and HLA in healthy donors. Broader study findings: Serostatus for CMV was the only available immune exposure information. As a later analysis revealed, most CMV-associated TCR beta chains appeared HLA-restricted. According to the study, about 180 TCR beta chains were cytomegalovirus-associated.

Primers included in the PCR were 60 Vbeta and 13 Jbeta primers. Repertoires were generated with immunoSEQ multiplex PCR, while TCRdb's copy carries only in-frame clones and drops some. The sample has 95,000 to 110,000 clones, approximately 80% seen once. A remark on this clone: Its target is not known.

The CDR3 has 14 residues. Trimming shortened V by 0 bases and J by 1 base, and 6 bases separated the two germline ends. Per germline, CDR1 SGHVS and CDR2 FNYEAQ. The sequenced sample consisted of PBMCs. This receptor was identified in a woman between 18 and 29 years old in good health and CMV-seropositive. The chain employs TRBV7-6 and TRBJ1-1, with D possibly matching TRBD1 (5 bases). CDR3 residues: CASSLADTNTEAFF. CDR3 DNA: TGTGCCAGCAGCTTAGCGGACACGAACACTGAAGCTTTCTTT.